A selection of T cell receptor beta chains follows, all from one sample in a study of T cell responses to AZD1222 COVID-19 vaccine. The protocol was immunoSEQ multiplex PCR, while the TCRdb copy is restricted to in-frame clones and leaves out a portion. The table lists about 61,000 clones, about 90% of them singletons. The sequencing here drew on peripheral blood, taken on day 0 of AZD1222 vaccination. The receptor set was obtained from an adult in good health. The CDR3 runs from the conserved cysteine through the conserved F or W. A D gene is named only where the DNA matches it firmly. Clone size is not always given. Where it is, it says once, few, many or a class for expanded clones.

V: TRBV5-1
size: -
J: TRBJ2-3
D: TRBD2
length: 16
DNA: TGCGCCAGCAGCCCCTCGGGGGGATTAAAACCAGATACGCAGTATTTT
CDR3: CASSPSGGLKPDTQYF

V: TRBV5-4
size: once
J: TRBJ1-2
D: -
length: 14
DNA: TGTGCCAGCAGCTTGGCTGGGACCGCGGCTGGCTACACCTTC
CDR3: CASSLAGTAAGYTF

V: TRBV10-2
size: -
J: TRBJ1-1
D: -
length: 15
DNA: TGCGCCAGCAGTGAATTTACAGGGCGATACACTGAAGCTTTCTTT
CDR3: CASSEFTGRYTEAFF

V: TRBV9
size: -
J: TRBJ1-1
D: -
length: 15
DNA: TGTGCCAGCAGCGATGGGGGGGATTGGGACACTGAAGCTTTCTTT
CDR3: CASSDGGDWDTEAFF

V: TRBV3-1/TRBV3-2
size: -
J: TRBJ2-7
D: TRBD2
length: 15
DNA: TGTGCCAGCAGCGGTCGGGGGGGCCTTTCGTACGAGCAGTACTTC
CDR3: CASSGRGGLSYEQYF

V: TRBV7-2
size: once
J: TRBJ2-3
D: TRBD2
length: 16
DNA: TGTGCCAGCAGCTCGGGACTAGCGTTAGGATTTGATACGCAGTATTTT
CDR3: CASSSGLALGFDTQYF

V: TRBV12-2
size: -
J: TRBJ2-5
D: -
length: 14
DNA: TGTGCAAGTCGCCCAAGGGGGCAACAAGAGACCCAGTACTTC
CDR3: CASRPRGQQETQYF

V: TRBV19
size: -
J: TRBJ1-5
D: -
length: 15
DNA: TGTGCCAGTAGTCTGACCCGCCGGAGCAATCAGCCCCAGCATTTT
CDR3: CASSLTRRSNQPQHF

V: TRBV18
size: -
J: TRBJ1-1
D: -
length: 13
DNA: TGTGCCAGCTCACAGATAGGGCGAGCTGAAGCTTTCTTT
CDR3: CASSQIGRAEAFF

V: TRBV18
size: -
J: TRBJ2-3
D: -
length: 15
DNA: TGTGCCAGCTCAGCGATGACTACTAGCACAGATACGCAGTATTTT
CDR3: CASSAMTTSTDTQYF

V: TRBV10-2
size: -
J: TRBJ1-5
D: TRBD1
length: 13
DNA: TGCGCCAGCCAGGACAGGGGGCTTCAGCCCCAGCATTTT
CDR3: CASQDRGLQPQHF

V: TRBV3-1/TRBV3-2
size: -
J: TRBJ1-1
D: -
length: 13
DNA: TGTGCCAGCAGCCCAACCGCAGGGCAGGGAGCTTTCTTT
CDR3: CASSPTAGQGAFF

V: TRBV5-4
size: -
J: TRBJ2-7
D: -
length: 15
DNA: TGTGCCAGCAGCTGGACTATCACGGGGGAGAACGAGCAGTACTTC
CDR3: CASSWTITGENEQYF

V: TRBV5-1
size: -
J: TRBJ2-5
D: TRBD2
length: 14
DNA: TGCGCCAGCAGCCAACCGGGACTAGGAGAGACCCAGTACTTC
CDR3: CASSQPGLGETQYF

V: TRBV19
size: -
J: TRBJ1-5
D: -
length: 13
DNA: TGTGCCAGTAGTATAGGAGAAGATCAGCCCCAGCATTTT
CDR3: CASSIGEDQPQHF

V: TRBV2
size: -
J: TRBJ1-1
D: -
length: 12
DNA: TGTGCCAGCGCCAGGGGGAACACTGAAGCTTTCTTT
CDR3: CASARGNTEAFF

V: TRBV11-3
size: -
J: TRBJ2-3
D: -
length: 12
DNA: TGTGCCAGCAGCTCGAGCACAGATACGCAGTATTTT
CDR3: CASSSSTDTQYF

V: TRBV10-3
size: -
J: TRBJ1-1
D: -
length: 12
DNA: TGTGCCATCAGTGAGTCGTTCACCGAAGCTTTCTTT
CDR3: CAISESFTEAFF

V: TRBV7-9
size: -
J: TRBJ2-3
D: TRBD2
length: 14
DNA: TGTGCCAGCAGCAGCGGGACTAGCGGGGATACGCAGTATTTT
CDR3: CASSSGTSGDTQYF

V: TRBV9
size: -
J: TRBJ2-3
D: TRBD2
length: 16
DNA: TGTGCCAGCAGCCGGGTCGGGGGGTCCTACACAGATACGCAGTATTTT
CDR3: CASSRVGGSYTDTQYF

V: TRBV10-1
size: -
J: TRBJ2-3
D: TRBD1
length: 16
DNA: TGCGCCAGCAGCCTACAGGGGGCTACAGGCACAGATACGCAGTATTTT
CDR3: CASSLQGATGTDTQYF

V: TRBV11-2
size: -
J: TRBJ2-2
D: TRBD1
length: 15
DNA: TGTGCCAGCAGCTTCCGGGACAGGGTCACCGGGGAGCTGTTTTTT
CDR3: CASSFRDRVTGELFF

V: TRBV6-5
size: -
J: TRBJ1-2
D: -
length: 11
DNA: TGTGCCAGCAGGGAGAACTATGGCTACACCTTC
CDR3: CASRENYGYTF